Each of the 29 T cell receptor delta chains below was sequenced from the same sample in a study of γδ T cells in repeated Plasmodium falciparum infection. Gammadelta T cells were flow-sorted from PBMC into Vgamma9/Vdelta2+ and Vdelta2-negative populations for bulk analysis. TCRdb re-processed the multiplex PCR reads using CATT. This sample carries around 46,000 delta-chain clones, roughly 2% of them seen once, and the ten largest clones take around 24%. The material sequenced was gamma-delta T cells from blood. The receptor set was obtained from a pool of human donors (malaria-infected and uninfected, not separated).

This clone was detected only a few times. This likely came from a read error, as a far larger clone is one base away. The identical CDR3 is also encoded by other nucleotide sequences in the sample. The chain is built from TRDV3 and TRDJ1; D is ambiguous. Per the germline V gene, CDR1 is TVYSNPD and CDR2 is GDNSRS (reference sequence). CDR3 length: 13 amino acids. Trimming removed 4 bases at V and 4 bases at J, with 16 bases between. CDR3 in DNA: TGTGCCTCTGCCGGTCTTGAGTACGATAAACTCATCTTT. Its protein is CASAGLEYDKLIF.

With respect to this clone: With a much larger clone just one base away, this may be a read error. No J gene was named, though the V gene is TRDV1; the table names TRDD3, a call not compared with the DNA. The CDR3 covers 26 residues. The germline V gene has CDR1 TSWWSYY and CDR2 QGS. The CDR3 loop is CALGEPYLFDDPNWGIPRIYTDKLIF. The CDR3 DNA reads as TGTGCTCTTGGGGAACCGTACCTATTTGACGACCCTAACTGGGGGATACCGCGAATTTACACCGATAAGCTCATCTTT.

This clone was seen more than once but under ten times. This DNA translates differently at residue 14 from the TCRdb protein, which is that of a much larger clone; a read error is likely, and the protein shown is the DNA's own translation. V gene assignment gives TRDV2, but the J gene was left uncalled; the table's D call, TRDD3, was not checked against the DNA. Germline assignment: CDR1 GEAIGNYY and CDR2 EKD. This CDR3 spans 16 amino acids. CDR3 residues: CACDTVGYQFSDKPIF. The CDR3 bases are TGTGCCTGTGACACCGTGGGATACCAGTTTTCCGATAAACCCATCTTT.

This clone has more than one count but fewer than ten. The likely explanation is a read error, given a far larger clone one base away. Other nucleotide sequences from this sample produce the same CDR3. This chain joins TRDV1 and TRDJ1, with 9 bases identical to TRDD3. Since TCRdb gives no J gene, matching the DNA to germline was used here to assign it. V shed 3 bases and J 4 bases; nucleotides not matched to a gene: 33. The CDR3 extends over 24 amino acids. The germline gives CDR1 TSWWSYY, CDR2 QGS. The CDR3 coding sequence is TGTGCTCTTGGGGATAATGTCGAACGTCCACGGGGGATATCCCGGGGGATACAGTGCGATAAACTCATCTTT. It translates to CALGDNVERPRGISRGIQCDKLIF.

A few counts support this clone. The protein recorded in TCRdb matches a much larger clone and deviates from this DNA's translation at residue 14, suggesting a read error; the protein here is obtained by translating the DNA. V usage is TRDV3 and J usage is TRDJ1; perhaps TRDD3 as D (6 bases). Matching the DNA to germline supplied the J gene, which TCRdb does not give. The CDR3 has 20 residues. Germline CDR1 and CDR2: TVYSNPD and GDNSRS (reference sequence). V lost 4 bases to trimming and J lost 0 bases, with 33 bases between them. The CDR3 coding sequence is TGTGCCTACAAAACCTACTGGGTTGCCACCGTATCCACTCACACCGATAAACTCATCTTT. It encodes CAYKTYWVATVSTHTDKLIF.

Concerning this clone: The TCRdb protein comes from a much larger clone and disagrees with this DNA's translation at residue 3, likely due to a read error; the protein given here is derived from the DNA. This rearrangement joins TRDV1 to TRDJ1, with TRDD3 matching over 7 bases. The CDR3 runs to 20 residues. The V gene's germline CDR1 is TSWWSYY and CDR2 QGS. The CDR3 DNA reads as TGTGCTCCTGGGGAACATACCTTCTTCACTGGGGAGCTTCTCACCGATAAACTCATCTTT. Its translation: CAPGEHTFFTGELLTDKLIF.

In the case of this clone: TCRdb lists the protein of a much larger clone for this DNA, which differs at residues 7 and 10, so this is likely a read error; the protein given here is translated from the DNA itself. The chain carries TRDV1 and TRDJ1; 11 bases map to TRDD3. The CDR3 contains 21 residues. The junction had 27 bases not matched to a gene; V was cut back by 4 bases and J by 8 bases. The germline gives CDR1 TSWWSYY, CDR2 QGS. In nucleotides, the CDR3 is TGTGCTCTTGGGGCCCCGTCCCTACGGGCTGTACTGGGGGATATTTCAGTAAAACTCATCTTT. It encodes CALGAPSLRAVLGDISVKLIF.

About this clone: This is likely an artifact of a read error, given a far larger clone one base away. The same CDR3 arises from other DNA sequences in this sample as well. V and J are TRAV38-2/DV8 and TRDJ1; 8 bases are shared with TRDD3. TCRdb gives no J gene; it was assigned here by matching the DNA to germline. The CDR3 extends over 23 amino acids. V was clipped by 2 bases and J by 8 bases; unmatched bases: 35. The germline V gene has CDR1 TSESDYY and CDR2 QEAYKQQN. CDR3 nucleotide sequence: TGTGCTTATAGGAGTATAGAACTATTCCCCCTATTACTGGGGGCCAAACCTGGAGGGAAACTCATCTTT. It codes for CAYRSIELFPLLLGAKPGGKLIF.

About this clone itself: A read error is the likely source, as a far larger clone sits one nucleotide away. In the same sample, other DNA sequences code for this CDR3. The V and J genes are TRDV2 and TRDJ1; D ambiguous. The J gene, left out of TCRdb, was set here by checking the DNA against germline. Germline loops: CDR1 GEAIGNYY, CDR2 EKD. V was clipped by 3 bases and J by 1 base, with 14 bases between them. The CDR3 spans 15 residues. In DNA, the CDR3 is TGTGCCTGTGACGTCTTCTCCACACCCACCGATAAACTCATCTTT. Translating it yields CACDVFSTPTDKLIF.

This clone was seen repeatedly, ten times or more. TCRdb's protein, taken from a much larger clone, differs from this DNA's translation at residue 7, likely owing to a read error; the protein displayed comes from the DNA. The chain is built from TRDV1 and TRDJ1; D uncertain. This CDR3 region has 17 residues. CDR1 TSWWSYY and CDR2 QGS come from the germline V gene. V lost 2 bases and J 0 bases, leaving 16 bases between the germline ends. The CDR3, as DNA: TGTGCTCTTGGGGAAGCTTCTCCTCCCGAATACACCGATAAACTCATCTTT. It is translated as CALGEASPPEYTDKLIF.

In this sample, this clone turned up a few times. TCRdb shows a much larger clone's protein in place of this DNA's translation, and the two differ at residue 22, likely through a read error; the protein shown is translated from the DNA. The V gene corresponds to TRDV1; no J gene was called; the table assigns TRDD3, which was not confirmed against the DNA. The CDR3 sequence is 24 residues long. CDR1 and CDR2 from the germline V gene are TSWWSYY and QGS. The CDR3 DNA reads TGTGCTCTTGGGGAACCGGTCCTTCAAACTGGGGGCCAGATCAACTCCTGGGACACCCGACAGGTGTTTTTC. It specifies CALGEPVLQTGGQINSWDTRQVFF.

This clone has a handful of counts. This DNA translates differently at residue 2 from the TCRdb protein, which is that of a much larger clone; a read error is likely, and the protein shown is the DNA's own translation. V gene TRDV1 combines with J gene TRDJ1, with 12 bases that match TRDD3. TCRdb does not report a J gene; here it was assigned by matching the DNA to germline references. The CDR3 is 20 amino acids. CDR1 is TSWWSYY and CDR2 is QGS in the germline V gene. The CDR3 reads CSLGRGKTPWTGGYRDKLIF. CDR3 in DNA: TGTTCTCTTGGGAGAGGGAAGACCCCCTGGACTGGGGGATACCGAGATAAACTCATCTTT.

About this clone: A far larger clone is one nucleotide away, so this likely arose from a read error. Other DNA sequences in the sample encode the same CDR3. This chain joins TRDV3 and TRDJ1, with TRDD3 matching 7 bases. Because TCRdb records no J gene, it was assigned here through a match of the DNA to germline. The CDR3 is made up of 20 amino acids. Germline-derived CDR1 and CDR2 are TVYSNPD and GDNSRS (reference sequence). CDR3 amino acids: CAFISSATVWGARNTDKLIF. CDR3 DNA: TGTGCCTTTATATCTTCCGCTACAGTCTGGGGGGCCAGGAACACTGATAAACTCATCTTT.

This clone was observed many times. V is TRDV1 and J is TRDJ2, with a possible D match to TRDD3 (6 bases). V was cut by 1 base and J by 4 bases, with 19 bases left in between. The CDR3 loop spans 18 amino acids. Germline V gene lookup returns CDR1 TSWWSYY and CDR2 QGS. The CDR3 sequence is CALGEPKGIEGSTAQLFF. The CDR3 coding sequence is TGTGCTCTTGGGGAACCGAAAGGGATAGAGGGTTCGACAGCACAACTCTTCTTT.

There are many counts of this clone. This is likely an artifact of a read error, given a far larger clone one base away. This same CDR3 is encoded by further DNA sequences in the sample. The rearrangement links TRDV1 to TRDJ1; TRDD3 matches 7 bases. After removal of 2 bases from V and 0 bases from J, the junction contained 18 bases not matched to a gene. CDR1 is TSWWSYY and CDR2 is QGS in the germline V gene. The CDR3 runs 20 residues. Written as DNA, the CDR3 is TGTGCTCTTGGGGAAGGTCTACCGTACTGGGGAATACCGTACACCGATAAACTCATCTTT. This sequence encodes CALGEGLPYWGIPYTDKLIF.

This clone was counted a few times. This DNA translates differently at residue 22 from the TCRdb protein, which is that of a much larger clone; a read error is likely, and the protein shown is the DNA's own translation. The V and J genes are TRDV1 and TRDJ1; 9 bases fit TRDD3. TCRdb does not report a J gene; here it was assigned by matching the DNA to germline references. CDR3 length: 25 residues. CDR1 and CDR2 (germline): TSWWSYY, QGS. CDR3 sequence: CALGEDCAILPGTGGTTPYTDRLIF. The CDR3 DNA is TGTGCTCTTGGGGAAGACTGTGCGATCCTACCCGGTACTGGGGGAACTACCCCCTACACCGATAGACTCATCTTT.

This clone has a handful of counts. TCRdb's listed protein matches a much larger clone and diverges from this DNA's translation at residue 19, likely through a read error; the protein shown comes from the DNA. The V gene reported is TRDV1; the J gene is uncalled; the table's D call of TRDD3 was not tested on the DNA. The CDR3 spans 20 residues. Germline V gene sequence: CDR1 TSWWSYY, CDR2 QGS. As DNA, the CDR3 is TGTGCTCTTGGGGAACAGTCAAACTACTGGGGGATGAGGTCCACCGATAAACTCACCTTT. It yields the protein CALGEQSNYWGMRSTDKLTF.

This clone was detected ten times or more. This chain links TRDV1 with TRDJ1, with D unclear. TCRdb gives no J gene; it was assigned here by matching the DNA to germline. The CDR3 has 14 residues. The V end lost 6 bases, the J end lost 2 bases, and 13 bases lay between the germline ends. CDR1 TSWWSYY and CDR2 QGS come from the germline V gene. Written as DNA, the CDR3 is TGTGCTCTTGGTGCTACGAGAGGGACCGATAAACTCATCTTT. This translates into CALGATRGTDKLIF.

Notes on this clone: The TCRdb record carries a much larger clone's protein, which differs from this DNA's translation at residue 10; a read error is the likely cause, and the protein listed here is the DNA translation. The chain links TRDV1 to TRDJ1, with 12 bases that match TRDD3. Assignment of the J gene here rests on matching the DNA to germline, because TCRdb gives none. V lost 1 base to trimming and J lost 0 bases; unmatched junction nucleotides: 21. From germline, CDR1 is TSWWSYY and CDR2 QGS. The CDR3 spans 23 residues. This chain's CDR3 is CALGEPSLPSRNWGILNTDKLIF. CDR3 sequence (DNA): TGTGCTCTTGGGGAACCAAGTCTTCCTTCGCGGAACTGGGGGATACTCAACACCGATAAACTCATCTTT.

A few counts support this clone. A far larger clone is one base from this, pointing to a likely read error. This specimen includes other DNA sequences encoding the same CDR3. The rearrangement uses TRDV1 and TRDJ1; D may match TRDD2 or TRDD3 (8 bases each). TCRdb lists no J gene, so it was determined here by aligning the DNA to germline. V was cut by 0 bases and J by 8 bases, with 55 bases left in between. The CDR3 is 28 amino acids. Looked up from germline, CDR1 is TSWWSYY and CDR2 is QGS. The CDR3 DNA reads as TGTGCTCTTGGGGAACTGATCCTGCTTCCTACGATAAAAATACTGGGGGCCGATATCGGCCCGACGGGCGACAAACTCATCTTT. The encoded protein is CALGELILLPTIKILGADIGPTGDKLIF.

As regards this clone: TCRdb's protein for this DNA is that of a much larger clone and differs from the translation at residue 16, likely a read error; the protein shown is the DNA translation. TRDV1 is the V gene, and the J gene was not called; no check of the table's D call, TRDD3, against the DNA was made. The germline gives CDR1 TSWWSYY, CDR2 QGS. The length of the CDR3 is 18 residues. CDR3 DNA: TGTGCTCTTGGGGAACGTTGGGACTGGGGGCCCGATTCAGATAAACCCATCTTT. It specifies CALGERWDWGPDSDKPIF.

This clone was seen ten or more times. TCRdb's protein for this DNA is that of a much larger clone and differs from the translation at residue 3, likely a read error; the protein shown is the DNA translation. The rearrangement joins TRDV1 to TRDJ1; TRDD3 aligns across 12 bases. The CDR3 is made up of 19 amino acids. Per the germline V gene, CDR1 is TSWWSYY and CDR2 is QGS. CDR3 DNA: TGTGCTCCTGGGGAACTTGGCTACTGGGGGATACCAGGGAACGATAAACTCATCTTT. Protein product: CAPGELGYWGIPGNDKLIF.

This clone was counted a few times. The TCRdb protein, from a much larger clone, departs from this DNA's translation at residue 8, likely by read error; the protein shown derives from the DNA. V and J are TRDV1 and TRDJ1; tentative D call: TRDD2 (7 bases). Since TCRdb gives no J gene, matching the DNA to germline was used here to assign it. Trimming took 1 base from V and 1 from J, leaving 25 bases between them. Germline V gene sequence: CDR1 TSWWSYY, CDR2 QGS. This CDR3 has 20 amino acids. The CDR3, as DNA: TGTGCTCTTGGGGAACGAAAAGCCTTCCTGGGGACAAGGCGCACCGATAAACTCATCTTT. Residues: CALGERKAFLGTRRTDKLIF.

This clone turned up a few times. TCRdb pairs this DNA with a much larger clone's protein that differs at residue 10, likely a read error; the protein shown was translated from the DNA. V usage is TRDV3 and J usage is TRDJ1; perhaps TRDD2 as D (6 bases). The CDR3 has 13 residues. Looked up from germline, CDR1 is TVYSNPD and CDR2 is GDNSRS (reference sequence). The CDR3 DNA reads TGTGCCCTTCCTCTTGTTCTAACCGATAGACTCATCTTT. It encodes CALPLVLTDRLIF.

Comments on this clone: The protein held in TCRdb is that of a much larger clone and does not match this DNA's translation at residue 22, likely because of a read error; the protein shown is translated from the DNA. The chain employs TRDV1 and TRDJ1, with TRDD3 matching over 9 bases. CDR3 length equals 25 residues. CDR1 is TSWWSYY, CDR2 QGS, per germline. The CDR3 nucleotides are TGTGCTCTTGGGGACCTCCCTTATTCCTACGTCTGCAGTGTGGGGATACGCGCTATAACCGATGAACTCATCTTT. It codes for CALGDLPYSYVCSVGIRAITDELIF.

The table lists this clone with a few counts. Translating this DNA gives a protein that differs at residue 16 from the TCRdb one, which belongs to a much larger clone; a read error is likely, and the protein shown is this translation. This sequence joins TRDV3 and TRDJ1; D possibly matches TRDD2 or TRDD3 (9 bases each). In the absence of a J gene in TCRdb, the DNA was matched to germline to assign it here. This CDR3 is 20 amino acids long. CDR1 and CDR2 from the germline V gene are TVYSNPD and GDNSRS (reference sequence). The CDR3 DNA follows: TGTGCCTTTAGAATCCTTCCTACGAGGGGATACGGGGGGTACACCGGTAAACTCATCTTT. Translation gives CAFRILPTRGYGGYTGKLIF.

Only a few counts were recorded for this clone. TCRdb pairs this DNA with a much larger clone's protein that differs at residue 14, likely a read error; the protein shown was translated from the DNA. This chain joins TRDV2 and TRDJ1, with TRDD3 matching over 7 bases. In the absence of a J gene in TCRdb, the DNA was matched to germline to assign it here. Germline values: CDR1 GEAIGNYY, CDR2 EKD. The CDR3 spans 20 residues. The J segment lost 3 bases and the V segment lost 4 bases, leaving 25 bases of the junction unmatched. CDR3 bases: TGTGCCTGTGAACCTATGGGGATAGAAAGGGTTCCAAGGTTGGCCGATAAACTCATCTTT. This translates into CACEPMGIERVPRLADKLIF.

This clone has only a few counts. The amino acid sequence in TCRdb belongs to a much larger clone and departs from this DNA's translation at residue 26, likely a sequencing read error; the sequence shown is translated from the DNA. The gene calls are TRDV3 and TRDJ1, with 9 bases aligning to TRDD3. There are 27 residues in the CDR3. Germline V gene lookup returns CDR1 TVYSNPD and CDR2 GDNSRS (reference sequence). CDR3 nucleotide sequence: TGTGCCTCCCCTAAAACCCGGAGTGGCCTACCCAGATTACTGGGGGACAGGCCCAAGGTGTACACCGATAAACTCACCTTT. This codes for CASPKTRSGLPRLLGDRPKVYTDKLTF.

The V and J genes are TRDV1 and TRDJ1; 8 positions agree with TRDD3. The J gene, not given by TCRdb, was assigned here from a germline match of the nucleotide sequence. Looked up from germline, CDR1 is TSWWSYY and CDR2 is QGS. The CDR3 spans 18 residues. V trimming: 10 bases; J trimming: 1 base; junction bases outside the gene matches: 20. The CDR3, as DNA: TGTGCTCGGGAAATCCAAGGGGTCTGGGGGACGTCCACCGATAAACTCATCTTT. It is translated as CAREIQGVWGTSTDKLIF.